This passage covers 25 T cell receptor beta chains from one sample sequenced in a study of blood T cell repertoires in COVID-19. Data came from immunoSEQ multiplex PCR; TCRdb stores just in-frame clones and leaves some out. The table lists under 200,000 clones, 75% to 95% of them singletons, with 0.53% in the top ten. Source material: peripheral blood. The receptors come from a man aged 45 to 65 with acute or convalescent COVID-19.

V gene TRBV7-9 combines with J gene TRBJ2-3; D remains unclear. This CDR3 region has 14 residues. Trimming pared 4 bases from V and 2 bases from J, leaving 10 bases between. Germline V gene sequence: CDR1 SEHNR, CDR2 FQNEAQ (reference sequence). CDR3 sequence (DNA): TGTGCCAGCAGCTCAGGTTATTCCACAGATACGCAGTATTTT. This codes for CASSSGYSTDTQYF.

J is TRBJ1-1 and V is TRBV28; possibly TRBD1 for D (5 bases). Trimming cost V 5 bases and J 1 base, with 14 bases left between them. The CDR3 loop spans 15 amino acids. CDR1 and CDR2 from the germline V gene are MDHEN and SYDVKM. For the CDR3, the DNA is TGTGCCAGCAGTGTCCTACAGGTGCCGAACACTGAAGCTTTCTTT. This sequence encodes CASSVLQVPNTEAFF. Looking up the rest from reference TRBV28 and TRBJ1-1 gives the full variable domain: DVKVTQSSRYLVKRTGEKVFLECVQDMDHENMFWYRQDPGLGLRLIYFSYDVKMKEKGDIPEGYSVSREKKERFSLILESASTNQTSMYLCASSVLQVPNTEAFFGQGTRLTVV.

This clone was counted a few times. The V gene is TRBV6-5, the J gene TRBJ1-1; D not certain. V lost 0 bases, J lost 6 bases, and 14 bases lay in between. Germline CDR1 reads MNHEY; CDR2 reads SVGAGI. CDR3 length: 15 amino acids. The CDR3 DNA reads as TGTGCCAGCAGTTACTCGACTCGTGCAGCGGCTGAAGCTTTCTTT. The encoded protein is CASSYSTRAAAEAFF.

This CDR3 is CASSAQQGAPGNTIYF. CDR3 nucleotide sequence: TGTGCCAGCAGCGCCCAACAGGGGGCGCCCGGAAACACCATATATTTT. The genes are TRBV5-4 and TRBJ1-3, with 9 bases matching TRBD1. This CDR3 is 16 amino acids long. Looked up from germline, CDR1 is SGHNT and CDR2 is YYREEE (reference sequence). The V and J ends lost 4 bases and 4 bases, in that order; junction bases with no gene match: 9.

The rearrangement uses TRBV6-5 and TRBJ1-1; D gene ambiguous. Germline V lookup: CDR1 MNHEY, CDR2 SVGAGI. Trimming removed 10 bases from V and 1 base from J, with 10 bases in between. The CDR3 is made up of 12 amino acids. The CDR3 sequence: CATSTGNTEAFF. The CDR3 DNA follows: TGTGCCACCTCGACTGGGAACACTGAAGCTTTCTTT.

The chain links TRBV3-1 (or the pseudogene TRBV3-2) to TRBJ2-7; TRBD1 agrees at 8 bases. CDR1 and CDR2 from the germline V gene are LGHDT and YNNKEL (reference sequence). With V trimmed by 4 bases and J by 5 bases, 7 bases remained unmatched. The CDR3 covers 14 residues. CDR3 sequence (DNA): TGTGCCAGCAGCCTAGGACAGGGTCGACACGAGCAGTACGTC. Protein: CASSLGQGRHEQYV.

V usage is TRBV5-6 and J usage is TRBJ2-7; D ambiguous. Germline V gene data show CDR1 as SGHDT and CDR2 as YYEEEE. The V end lost 0 bases, the J end lost 0 bases, and 7 bases lay between the germline ends. The CDR3 is 14 residues long. The CDR3 DNA follows: TGTGCCAGCAGCTTGGGCTACCCCTCCTACGAGCAGTACGTC. Protein sequence: CASSLGYPSYEQYV.

In its sample, this clone was seen once. CDR3 sequence (DNA): TGTGCCATCAGTGAGTCGAAGCGGGAACTTTACGAGCAGTACTTC. Protein sequence: CAISESKRELYEQYF. The rearrangement links TRBV10-3 to TRBJ2-7; 7 nucleotides line up with TRBD2. V dropped 0 bases and J dropped 4; count of bases not matched to a gene: 6. This CDR3 is built from 15 residues. Germline V gene sequence: CDR1 ENHRY, CDR2 SYGVKD.

This rearrangement joins TRBV18 to TRBJ2-5; 8 positions agree with TRBD1. Trimming removed 0 bases from V and 1 base from J; junction bases left unmatched: 7. Per germline, CDR1 KGHSH and CDR2 LQKENI. This CDR3 has 17 residues. The CDR3 spells CASSPPAQGAAQETQYF. DNA for the CDR3: TGTGCCAGCTCACCACCAGCGCAGGGGGCGGCCCAAGAGACCCAGTACTTC.

The rearrangement joins TRBV18 to TRBJ2-1, with D uncertain. Between the trimmed V and J ends, which lost 1 base and 7 bases, there was a span of 5 bases. Germline V gene data show CDR1 as KGHSH and CDR2 as LQKENI. The CDR3 spans 12 residues. The CDR3 loop reads CASSPRENEQFF. The CDR3 coding sequence is TGTGCCAGCTCACCACGAGAGAATGAGCAGTTCTTC.

V usage is TRBV7-3 and J usage is TRBJ2-1; D might be TRBD2 (5 bases). The CDR3 is made up of 16 amino acids. The V end was cut by 2 bases, the J end by 0 bases, with 11 bases between. CDR1 is SGHTA and CDR2 is FQGTGA in the germline V gene. The CDR3 protein is CASSLDRTFSYNEQFF. In DNA form, the CDR3 reads TGTGCCAGCAGCTTAGACCGGACTTTCTCCTACAATGAGCAGTTCTTC.

The chain carries TRBV6-5 and TRBJ2-2; weak D call: TRBD1 (6 bases). The CDR3 contains 15 residues. The germline V gene has CDR1 MNHEY and CDR2 SVGAGI. Trimming stripped 8 bases from V and 2 bases from J, with 15 bases between. The CDR3 sequence: CASAQGQTNTGELFF. The CDR3, as DNA: TGTGCCAGCGCCCAGGGACAAACAAACACCGGGGAGCTGTTTTTT.

V usage is TRBV20-1 and J usage is TRBJ1-2, with D possibly being TRBD1 (6 bases). Germline CDR1 and CDR2: DFQATT and SNEGSKA (reference sequence). Trimming removed 6 bases from V and 7 bases from J, with 6 bases in between. CDR3 length equals 9 residues. CDR3 sequence: CSAGAGYTF. CDR3 DNA sequence: TGCAGTGCGGGGGCTGGCTACACCTTC.

V gene TRBV5-1 combines with J gene TRBJ2-5, with TRBD2 identical over 8 bases. There are 15 residues in the CDR3. After removal of 1 base from V and 4 bases from J, the junction contained 6 bases not matched to a gene. Germline CDR1 reads SGHRS; CDR2 reads YFSETQ. CDR3 sequence (DNA): TGCGCCAGCAGCTTGACCGGGGGGGTTCGAGAGACCCAGTACTTC. This codes for CASSLTGGVRETQYF.

This clone was counted once. This chain uses TRBV7-2 with TRBJ1-2; TRBD1 might be the D (5 bases). The length of the CDR3 is 13 residues. Trimming left V 1 base short and J 5 bases short, with 8 bases between. Germline V lookup: CDR1 SGHTA, CDR2 FQGNSA. CDR3: CASSLGGLYGYTF. The CDR3 DNA follows: TGTGCCAGCAGCTTAGGGGGCCTATATGGCTACACCTTC. Using reference TRBV7-2 and TRBJ1-2 for the parts outside the CDR3, the full variable domain is GAGVSQSPSNKVTEKGKDVELRCDPISGHTALYWYRQSLGQGLEFLIYFQGNSAPDKSGLPSDRFSAERTGGSVSTLTIQRTQQEDSAVYLCASSLGGLYGYTFGSGTRLTVV.

The V call is TRBV10-3, the J call TRBJ1-6; 11 bases line up with TRBD1. This CDR3 has 14 amino acids. Germline assignment: CDR1 ENHRY and CDR2 SYGVKD. The V segment lost 4 bases and the J segment 10 bases; nucleotides outside the gene matches: 3. CDR3 loop: CAISVGQGDSPLHF. DNA for the CDR3: TGTGCCATCAGTGTGGGACAGGGGGACTCACCCCTCCACTTT.

The V call is TRBV7-2, the J call TRBJ2-1, with no clear D. Germline V gene data show CDR1 as SGHTA and CDR2 as FQGNSA. Deletions cut 1 base from V and 2 bases from J, with 9 bases between. CDR3 length: 15 residues. CDR3 coding DNA: TGTGCCAGCAGCTTAGGCGGTACCGCCTACAATGAGCAGTTCTTC. It specifies CASSLGGTAYNEQFF.

V and J are TRBV7-8 and TRBJ1-5; 9 positions match TRBD1. The CDR3 runs to 16 residues. Trimming took 5 bases from V and 5 from J; bases not matched to a gene: 10. Germline loops: CDR1 SGHVS, CDR2 FQNEAQ. CDR3 DNA: TGTGCCAGCAGCCCAAGTGCACAGGGGGCTTATCAGCCCCAGCATTTT. Amino acids: CASSPSAQGAYQPQHF.

This rearrangement joins TRBV3-1 (or the pseudogene TRBV3-2) to TRBJ1-1; 8 bases are a match to TRBD1. J was trimmed by 0 bases and V by 4 bases; bases with no gene match: 7. CDR3 size: 16 residues. Germline V CDR1 and CDR2: LGHDT, YNNKEL (reference sequence). The CDR3 loop is CASSPSGQGLNTEAFF. CDR3 nucleotides: TGTGCCAGCAGCCCGTCTGGACAGGGATTGAACACTGAAGCTTTCTTT.

The rearrangement joins TRBV3-1 (or the pseudogene TRBV3-2) to TRBJ2-7; 8 bases agree with TRBD2. Germline loops: CDR1 LGHDT, CDR2 YNNKEL (reference sequence). CDR3 length: 15 residues. V shed 1 base, J shed 2 bases, and the junction held 4 bases outside the gene matches. The CDR3 loop reads CASSQVAGGAYEQYF. The DNA of the CDR3 is TGTGCCAGCAGCCAAGTTGCGGGAGGCGCCTACGAGCAGTACTTC.

The CDR3 bases are TGTGCCAGCAGCGGCCGGGGGGATCAGTGGCCCCAGCATTTT. This translates into CASSGRGDQWPQHF. The chain uses TRBV5-6 and TRBJ1-5, with a weak D call TRBD1 (5 bases). The CDR3 is 14 amino acids. From germline, CDR1 is SGHDT and CDR2 YYEEEE. Trimming cost V 4 bases and J 9 bases, with 17 bases left between them.

This clone came up once. The CDR3: CASSYRRGAGINQPQHF. The DNA of the CDR3 is TGTGCCAGCAGTTACCGACGGGGCGCGGGGATAAATCAGCCCCAGCATTTT. The rearrangement joins TRBV6-2 or TRBV6-3 to TRBJ1-5, with a possible D match to TRBD1 (5 bases). Germline CDR1 reads MNHEY; CDR2 reads SVGEGT. The CDR3 has 17 residues. Trimming removed 2 bases at V and 4 bases at J, with 18 bases between.

This clone came up once. The chain is built from TRBV25-1 and TRBJ1-1; 10 positions agree with TRBD1. CDR1 is MGHDK and CDR2 is SYGVNS in the germline V gene. This CDR3 region has 15 residues. V gave up 0 bases and J gave up 7 bases; unmatched junction bases: 5. CDR3 amino acids: CASSEYRDRGGEAFF. The DNA of the CDR3 is TGTGCCAGCAGTGAATATAGGGACAGGGGTGGTGAAGCTTTCTTT.

The chain combines TRBV7-9 with TRBJ2-7; 10 bases map to TRBD1. The germline CDR1 and CDR2 sequences are SEHNR and FQNEAQ (reference sequence). V trimming: 5 bases; J trimming: 3 bases; junction bases outside the gene matches: 10. The CDR3 contains 16 residues. In nucleotides, the CDR3 is TGTGCCAGCAGCCCCGAGGGGGGACAGGGGAGCTACGAGCAGTACTTC. Translated: CASSPEGGQGSYEQYF.

V usage is TRBV7-9 and J usage is TRBJ2-1; D possibly corresponds to TRBD2 (5 bases). The CDR3 totals 15 residues. CDR1 is SEHNR and CDR2 is FQNEAQ in the germline V gene (reference sequence). Between the trimmed V and J ends, which lost 5 bases and 5 bases, there was a span of 16 bases. CDR3 loop: CASSPTGGRNNEQFF. The CDR3 region has the DNA TGTGCCAGCAGCCCCACCGGAGGCAGGAACAATGAGCAGTTCTTC.